This T cell receptor (beta chain) originates from a study of CD8+ T cells in alopecia areata. Study-wide results and caveats: Scalp and blood samples kept many expanded lesional clones throughout tofacitinib.

Extraction and reverse transcription of RNA yielded cDNA as the sequencing template. Sequencing was performed with immunoSEQ multiplex PCR; in TCRdb, only in-frame clones are kept and a portion is missing. The sample consists of 110,000 to 150,000 clones, roughly 54% of them appearing once. In regard to this clone: Its specificity is not known. The sample carries other DNA sequences with the same CDR3.

Treatment given: oral pan-JAK inhibitor, 5-10 mg twice daily. Both CD4+ and CD8+ T cells were separated by sorting PBMCs. Per germline, CDR1 LNHNV and CDR2 YYDKDF (reference sequence). V was clipped by 3 bases and J by 3 bases; unmatched bases: 0. This CDR3 has 13 amino acids. V and J are TRBV15 and TRBJ2-7; 9 bases align to TRBD1. The source is a human donor with alopecia areata. The input for sequencing was CD8+ T cells sorted from blood, taken at week 4, from a patient treated with tofacitinib. The CDR3 loop reads CATSRDRGYEQYF. In DNA, the CDR3 is TGTGCCACCAGCAGGGACAGGGGCTACGAGCAGTACTTC.